The clone carrying this T cell receptor beta chain was observed once. The target antigen is unknown. The CDR3 has 13 residues. The germline V gene has CDR1 SGHTS and CDR2 YDEGEE. The V gene lost 4 bases and the J gene lost 0 bases, with 8 bases spanning the gap. These data belong to a study of cytomegalovirus exposure and HLA in healthy donors. Study-wide results and limits: What a later analysis reportedly showed was that an Asian-associated ancestry cluster had fewer N-insertions than the approximately 720-donor mean. Cytomegalovirus association was listed for 164 TCR beta chains. In an earlier analysis, most TCR beta V segments were productive about 87% or about 30% of the time. After further analysis at a later stage, 15,000 to 20,000 TCR beta sequences were associated with HLA alleles at 0.05 false discovery rate.

The PCR was carried out with 60 Vbeta primers and 13 Jbeta primers. Data came from immunoSEQ multiplex PCR; TCRdb stores just in-frame clones and leaves some out. The sample shows around 180,000 clones, roughly 87% of them seen only once. The sequence was obtained from a woman between 45 and 65 years old in good health and CMV-seronegative. This sequence joins TRBV5-8 and TRBJ2-7; D is uncertain. Sequenced sample: PBMCs. CDR3 protein: CASSQKPSYEQYF. Here the CDR3 DNA reads TGTGCCAGCAGCCAGAAACCCTCCTACGAGCAGTACTTC.